A selection of T cell receptor beta chains follows, all from one sample in a study of cytomegalovirus exposure and HLA in healthy donors. TCRdb's copy holds only in-frame clones and misses some; the assay was immunoSEQ multiplex PCR. The sample holds fewer than 250,000 clones, about 75% seen once. Sequencing used PBMCs. The source of these receptors is a male donor in good health and CMV-seronegative. Each CDR3 is given with its conserved first and last residue. Fields, in order: D gene, J gene, V gene, clone size, CDR3 length, CDR3 protein, CDR3 DNA. The D gene is left open where the match is weak. The listing skips clone size in some rows; elsewhere it reads once, few, many or a size class.

d_gene: -; j_gene: TRBJ2-7; v_gene: TRBV7-2; abundance: few; len: 12; CDR3aa: CASSLIQYEQYF; CDR3nt: TGTGCCAGCAGCTTAATCCAGTACGAGCAGTACTTC
d_gene: -; j_gene: TRBJ2-7; v_gene: TRBV27; abundance: -; len: 16; CDR3aa: CASSSWTQGPEYEQYF; CDR3nt: TGTGCCAGCAGTTCCTGGACACAGGGCCCAGAATACGAGCAGTACTTC
d_gene: -; j_gene: TRBJ2-7; v_gene: TRBV6-1; abundance: -; len: 14; CDR3aa: CASSERSGRGEQYF; CDR3nt: TGTGCCAGCAGTGAAAGATCGGGCCGGGGGGAGCAGTACTTC
d_gene: TRBD2; j_gene: TRBJ2-3; v_gene: TRBV7-3; abundance: once; len: 15; CDR3aa: CASSLAGVIGDTQYF; CDR3nt: TGTGCCAGCAGCTTAGCGGGAGTTATCGGGGATACGCAGTATTTT
d_gene: TRBD1; j_gene: TRBJ2-1; v_gene: TRBV6-5; abundance: -; len: 16; CDR3aa: CASSYRGTGRGGEQFF; CDR3nt: TGTGCCAGCAGTTACCGGGGGACAGGGAGAGGCGGCGAGCAGTTCTTC
d_gene: -; j_gene: TRBJ2-5; v_gene: TRBV7-7; abundance: -; len: 13; CDR3aa: CASSPGTAETQYF; CDR3nt: TGTGCTAGCAGCCCCGGGACTGCGGAGACCCAGTACTTC
d_gene: TRBD2; j_gene: TRBJ2-2; v_gene: TRBV7-2; abundance: -; len: 19; CDR3aa: CASSFRGNIAGGTTGELFF; CDR3nt: TGTGCCAGCAGCTTTAGAGGGAACATAGCGGGGGGAACCACCGGGGAGCTGTTTTTT
d_gene: -; j_gene: TRBJ2-2; v_gene: TRBV7-9; abundance: once; len: 14; CDR3aa: CSSRKATNTGELFF; CDR3nt: TGTTCCAGCAGAAAAGCAACGAACACCGGGGAGCTGTTTTTT
d_gene: -; j_gene: TRBJ2-7; v_gene: TRBV7-3; abundance: -; len: 15; CDR3aa: CASSPVSSSLHEQYF; CDR3nt: TGTGCCAGCAGCCCCGTCTCTAGTTCCCTCCACGAGCAGTACTTC
d_gene: TRBD2; j_gene: TRBJ2-2; v_gene: TRBV4-2; abundance: few; len: 18; CDR3aa: CASSQVPQRGVGTGELFF; CDR3nt: TGTGCCAGCAGCCAAGTTCCCCAGCGGGGGGTTGGCACCGGGGAGCTGTTTTTT
d_gene: -; j_gene: TRBJ1-1; v_gene: TRBV19; abundance: -; len: 13; CDR3aa: CATNSRSWTEAFF; CDR3nt: TGTGCCACCAATTCCAGAAGTTGGACTGAAGCTTTCTTT
d_gene: -; j_gene: TRBJ1-1; v_gene: TRBV18; abundance: -; len: 14; CDR3aa: CASSPIQGNTEAFF; CDR3nt: TGTGCCAGCTCACCAATTCAGGGCAACACTGAAGCTTTCTTT
d_gene: TRBD2; j_gene: TRBJ2-1; v_gene: TRBV5-1; abundance: -; len: 18; CDR3aa: CASSLRTRGAGGYNEQFF; CDR3nt: TGCGCCAGCAGCTTGCGGACCCGGGGGGCGGGGGGTTACAATGAGCAGTTCTTC
d_gene: TRBD1; j_gene: TRBJ1-2; v_gene: TRBV6-4; abundance: once; len: 16; CDR3aa: CASSPITGGGFYGYTF; CDR3nt: TGTGCCAGCAGCCCTATTACAGGGGGCGGGTTCTATGGCTACACCTTC
d_gene: TRBD2; j_gene: TRBJ2-7; v_gene: TRBV4-3; abundance: -; len: 15; CDR3aa: CASSHIAGGPTEQYF; CDR3nt: TGCGCCAGCAGCCACATAGCGGGAGGGCCCACCGAGCAGTACTTC
d_gene: -; j_gene: TRBJ1-2; v_gene: TRBV28; abundance: -; len: 16; CDR3aa: CASSSPRTVDTYGYTF; CDR3nt: TGTGCCAGCAGTTCTCCCCGGACCGTGGACACCTATGGCTACACCTTC
d_gene: -; j_gene: TRBJ2-3; v_gene: TRBV7-9; abundance: -; len: 14; CDR3aa: CASSSSEVIDTQYF; CDR3nt: TGTGCCAGCAGCTCCAGTGAAGTTATAGATACGCAGTATTTT
d_gene: -; j_gene: TRBJ2-1; v_gene: TRBV7-3; abundance: -; len: 15; CDR3aa: CASSLSGETYNEQFF; CDR3nt: TGTGCCAGCAGCTTAAGCGGGGAAACTTACAATGAGCAGTTCTTC
d_gene: TRBD1; j_gene: TRBJ2-7; v_gene: TRBV7-2; abundance: -; len: 14; CDR3aa: CASSPDRGDYEQYF; CDR3nt: TGTGCCAGCAGCCCCGACAGGGGCGATTACGAGCAGTACTTC
d_gene: TRBD1; j_gene: TRBJ1-2; v_gene: TRBV10-3; abundance: -; len: 14; CDR3aa: CAITGTGNDYGYTF; CDR3nt: TGTGCCATCACTGGGACAGGGAACGACTATGGCTACACCTTC
d_gene: TRBD1; j_gene: TRBJ2-7; v_gene: TRBV7-3; abundance: -; len: 16; CDR3aa: CASSLKSGTGGYEQYF; CDR3nt: TGTGCCAGCAGCTTAAAATCCGGGACAGGGGGCTACGAGCAGTACTTC
d_gene: -; j_gene: TRBJ2-6; v_gene: TRBV5-6; abundance: -; len: 16; CDR3aa: CASSLGGGVGANVLTF; CDR3nt: TGTGCCAGCAGCTTAGGCGGAGGGGTCGGGGCCAACGTCCTGACTTTC
d_gene: -; j_gene: TRBJ1-2; v_gene: TRBV28; abundance: -; len: 12; CDR3aa: CASKDPGDGYTF; CDR3nt: TGTGCCAGCAAAGATCCCGGGGATGGCTACACCTTC
d_gene: -; j_gene: TRBJ2-3; v_gene: TRBV5-4; abundance: -; len: 13; CDR3aa: CASRREHRDTQYF; CDR3nt: TGTGCCAGCAGACGGGAGCACCGGGATACGCAGTATTTT
d_gene: TRBD2; j_gene: TRBJ2-5; v_gene: TRBV10-2; abundance: -; len: 16; CDR3aa: CASSESGTSDGETQYF; CDR3nt: TGCGCCAGCAGTGAGAGCGGGACCTCCGACGGGGAGACCCAGTACTTC
d_gene: -; j_gene: TRBJ1-2; v_gene: TRBV25-1; abundance: -; len: 15; CDR3aa: CASSGGGDWAWGYTF; CDR3nt: TGTGCCAGCAGTGGAGGGGGGGATTGGGCTTGGGGCTACACCTTC
d_gene: -; j_gene: TRBJ2-7; v_gene: TRBV7-2; abundance: -; len: 15; CDR3aa: CASSSLGAGIYEQYF; CDR3nt: TGTGCCAGCAGCTCCCTAGGGGCAGGGATCTACGAGCAGTACTTC
d_gene: TRBD2; j_gene: TRBJ2-3; v_gene: TRBV6-4; abundance: -; len: 17; CDR3aa: CASSVLLARILTDTQYF; CDR3nt: TGTGCCAGCAGTGTCCTACTAGCGAGAATCCTCACAGATACGCAGTATTTT
d_gene: TRBD1; j_gene: TRBJ1-5; v_gene: TRBV2; abundance: -; len: 14; CDR3aa: CASSDDRGGQPQHF; CDR3nt: TGTGCCAGCAGTGACGACAGGGGAGGTCAGCCCCAGCATTTT
d_gene: TRBD2; j_gene: TRBJ2-5; v_gene: TRBV5-1; abundance: -; len: 18; CDR3aa: CASSMGTSGGQNQETQYF; CDR3nt: TGCGCCAGCAGCATGGGGACTAGCGGGGGGCAAAACCAAGAGACCCAGTACTTC
d_gene: TRBD1; j_gene: TRBJ1-2; v_gene: TRBV28; abundance: -; len: 15; CDR3aa: CASSGQGVWYYGYTF; CDR3nt: TGTGCCAGCAGTGGACAGGGGGTATGGTACTATGGCTACACCTTC
d_gene: -; j_gene: TRBJ1-4; v_gene: TRBV7-2; abundance: -; len: 13; CDR3aa: CASSSPVQEKLFF; CDR3nt: TGTGCCAGCAGCTCCCCCGTGCAGGAAAAACTGTTTTTT
d_gene: TRBD1; j_gene: TRBJ2-3; v_gene: TRBV29-1; abundance: -; len: 16; CDR3aa: CSVERPGQGAVDTQYF; CDR3nt: TGCAGCGTTGAACGTCCGGGACAGGGGGCGGTAGATACGCAGTATTTT
d_gene: TRBD2; j_gene: TRBJ2-7; v_gene: TRBV27; abundance: -; len: 15; CDR3aa: CASSTWNSGSYEQYF; CDR3nt: TGTGCCAGCAGTACTTGGAATAGCGGGAGTTACGAGCAGTACTTC
d_gene: -; j_gene: TRBJ2-4; v_gene: TRBV10-3; abundance: -; len: 15; CDR3aa: CAISEWEDWENIQYF; CDR3nt: TGTGCCATCAGTGAGTGGGAGGACTGGGAAAACATTCAGTACTTC
d_gene: -; j_gene: TRBJ1-3; v_gene: TRBV7-9; abundance: few; len: 17; CDR3aa: CASSLGTAPSSGNTIYF; CDR3nt: TGTGCCAGCAGCTTAGGGACAGCCCCAAGCTCTGGAAACACCATATATTTT
d_gene: -; j_gene: TRBJ1-4; v_gene: TRBV6-1; abundance: few; len: 15; CDR3aa: CASSTYRLANEKLFF; CDR3nt: TGTGCCAGCAGCACTTACAGGCTCGCTAATGAAAAACTGTTTTTT
d_gene: -; j_gene: TRBJ2-3; v_gene: TRBV9; abundance: -; len: 15; CDR3aa: CASSVLQGHTDTQYF; CDR3nt: TGTGCCAGCAGCGTTTTACAGGGCCACACAGATACGCAGTATTTT